This entry lists 10 T cell receptor beta chains sequenced from one sample in a study of beta chain features in type 1 diabetes. Reverse transcription of all isolated RNA meant that expressed TCRB transcripts were sequenced. Sequencing used immunoSEQ multiplex PCR; TCRdb keeps in-frame clones, though not all of them. Among around 280,000 clones listed, 8% were seen once. The sequenced sample was central memory CD4+ T cells from blood. The receptors here all came from a woman aged 18 to 35 in good health.

This chain links TRBV6-5 with TRBJ2-2; D is uncertain. The CDR3 totals 14 residues. With 2 bases removed from V and 1 base from J, the gap between germline ends came to 5 bases. The V gene's germline CDR1 is MNHEY and CDR2 SVGAGI. CDR3 nucleotides: TGTGCCAGCAGTTACAGACAGAACACCGGGGAGCTGTTTTTT. Amino acids: CASSYRQNTGELFF.

This clone has a handful of counts. The chain employs TRBV4-3 and TRBJ1-2; no firm D call. The CDR3 consists of 16 residues. V was cut by 0 bases and J by 2 bases, with 13 bases left in between. The germline V gene has CDR1 LGHNA and CDR2 YSLEER. CDR3 residues: CASSQDRRGGNYGYTF. The CDR3 nucleotides read TGCGCCAGCAGCCAAGACCGGCGGGGAGGGAACTATGGCTACACCTTC.

This clone showed up many times. V usage is TRBV5-1 and J usage is TRBJ2-1; D remains unclear. The CDR3 length is 11 residues. V dropped 3 bases and J dropped 5 bases, with 3 bases sitting between them. Germline V gene data show CDR1 as SGHRS and CDR2 as YFSETQ. The DNA of the CDR3 is TGCGCCAGCAGCTCAAACAATGAGCAGTTCTTC. Translated: CASSSNNEQFF.

In this sample, this clone turned up a few times. V is TRBV9 and J is TRBJ1-1; a possible D gene is TRBD1 (6 bases). Germline loops: CDR1 SGDLS, CDR2 YYNGEE. There are 15 residues in the CDR3. Trimming took off 1 base at V and 3 bases at J, with 13 bases between the two ends. CDR3 coding DNA: TGTGCCAGCAGCGTAATTGGGGGGCCGGACACTGAAGCTTTCTTT. Protein product: CASSVIGGPDTEAFF.

This clone was recorded a few times. This chain links TRBV6-6 with TRBJ1-6; D gene unclear. The ends were cut back, 7 bases at V and 4 bases at J, with 5 bases in the middle. Germline-derived CDR1 and CDR2 are MNHNY and SVGAGI (reference sequence). The CDR3 runs 12 residues. The CDR3 region is CASMRYNSPLHF. As DNA, the CDR3 is TGTGCCAGCATGCGGTATAATTCACCCCTCCACTTT.

This chain connects TRBV5-4 to TRBJ2-1, with TRBD2 matching 14 bases. This CDR3 has 15 residues. Germline V gene sequence: CDR1 SGHNT, CDR2 YYREEE (reference sequence). J gave up 7 bases and V 4 bases, and 4 bases lay outside the gene matches. The DNA of the CDR3 is TGTGCCAGCAGCCCTAGGACTAGCGGGGGGAATGAGCAGTTCTTC. Its protein product is CASSPRTSGGNEQFF.

This clone was detected a few times. The V gene is TRBV7-2, the J gene TRBJ2-2; D might be TRBD1 (5 bases). The CDR3 has 14 residues. The germline V gene has CDR1 SGHTA and CDR2 FQGNSA. V was clipped by 1 base and J by 7 bases, with 10 bases between them. The CDR3 region is CASSLDQGGGELFF. CDR3 DNA sequence: TGTGCCAGCAGCTTAGATCAGGGTGGCGGGGAGCTGTTTTTT.

This clone has just a few counts. CDR3 DNA: TGTGCCAGCTCACCACAGGGGGTCGGCGAGCCCCAGCATTTT. Translating it yields CASSPQGVGEPQHF. V gene TRBV18 combines with J gene TRBJ1-5; TRBD1 is a possible D gene (6 bases). The V gene lost 1 base and the J gene lost 8 bases, with 12 bases spanning the gap. Per germline, CDR1 KGHSH and CDR2 LQKENI. The CDR3 is 14 residues long.

This clone was seen a few times. The chain employs TRBV10-3 and TRBJ1-2, with a tentative D call TRBD1 (5 bases). V was cut by 5 bases and J by 1 base, with 8 bases left in between. CDR3 length: 13 amino acids. The germline V gene has CDR1 ENHRY and CDR2 SYGVKD. The CDR3 spells CAISFDSNYGYTF. The CDR3 DNA is TGTGCCATCAGTTTTGACAGTAACTATGGCTACACCTTC.

The chain couples TRBV11-3 to TRBJ1-1, with D unresolved. V lost 4 bases to trimming and J lost 7 bases, with 10 bases between them. This CDR3 spans 12 amino acids. Per germline, CDR1 SGHNT and CDR2 YENEEA. CDR3 in DNA: TGTGCCAGCAGCTCCAACCGGGATGAAGCTTTCTTT. This encodes CASSSNRDEAFF.